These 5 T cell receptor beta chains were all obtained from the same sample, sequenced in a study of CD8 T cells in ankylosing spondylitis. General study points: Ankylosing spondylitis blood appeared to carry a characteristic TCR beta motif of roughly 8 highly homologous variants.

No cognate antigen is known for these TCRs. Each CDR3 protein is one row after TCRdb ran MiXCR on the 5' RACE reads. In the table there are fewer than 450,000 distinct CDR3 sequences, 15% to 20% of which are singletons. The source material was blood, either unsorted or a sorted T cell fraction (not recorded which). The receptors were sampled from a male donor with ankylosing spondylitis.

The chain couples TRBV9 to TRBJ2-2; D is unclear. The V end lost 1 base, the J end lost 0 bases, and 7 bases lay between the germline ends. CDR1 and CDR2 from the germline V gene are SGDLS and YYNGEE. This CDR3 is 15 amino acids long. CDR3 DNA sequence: TGTGCCAGCAGCGTAATGGGCTCGAACACCGGGGAGCTGTTTTTT. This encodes CASSVMGSNTGELFF.

The CDR3 sequence is CSASQRGAGNEQFF. CDR3 bases: TGCAGTGCTAGCCAGCGGGGGGCCGGGAATGAGCAGTTCTTC. This chain uses TRBV20-1 with TRBJ2-1, with 9 bases aligning to TRBD2. The CDR3 has 14 amino acids. Germline V gene sequence: CDR1 DFQATT, CDR2 SNEGSKA (reference sequence). Germline trimming cut 3 bases from V and 7 bases from J; bases unmatched to any gene: 7.

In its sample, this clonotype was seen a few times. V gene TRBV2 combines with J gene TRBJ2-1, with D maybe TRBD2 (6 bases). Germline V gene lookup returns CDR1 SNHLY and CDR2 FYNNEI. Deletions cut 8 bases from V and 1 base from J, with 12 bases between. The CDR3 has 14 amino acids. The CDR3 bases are TGTGCCAGCGGGGGACTCCGTTCCTACAATGAGCAGTTCTTC. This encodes CASGGLRSYNEQFF. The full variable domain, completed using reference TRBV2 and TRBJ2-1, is EPEVTQTPSHQVTQMGQEVILRCVPISNHLYFYWYRQILGQKVEFLVSFYNNEISEKSEIFDDQFSVERPDGSNFTLKIRSTKLEDSAMYFCASGGLRSYNEQFFGPGTRLTVL.

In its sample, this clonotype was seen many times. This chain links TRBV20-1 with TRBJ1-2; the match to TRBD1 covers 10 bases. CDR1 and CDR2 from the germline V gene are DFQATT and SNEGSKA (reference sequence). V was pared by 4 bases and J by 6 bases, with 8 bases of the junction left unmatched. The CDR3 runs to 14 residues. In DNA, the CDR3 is TGCAGTGCTATATCCTCCGGGACAGGGGATGGCTACACCTTC. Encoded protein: CSAISSGTGDGYTF.

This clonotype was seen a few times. This CDR3 is CSAREGKRSSYEQYF. The CDR3 DNA sequence: TGCAGTGCTAGAGAAGGGAAGCGGAGCTCCTACGAGCAGTACTTC. The chain is built from TRBV20-1 and TRBJ2-7, with D tentatively TRBD2 (5 bases). The CDR3 length is 15 residues. Germline CDR1 DFQATT, CDR2 SNEGSKA (reference sequence). The V end was cut by 0 bases, the J end by 0 bases, with 12 bases between.